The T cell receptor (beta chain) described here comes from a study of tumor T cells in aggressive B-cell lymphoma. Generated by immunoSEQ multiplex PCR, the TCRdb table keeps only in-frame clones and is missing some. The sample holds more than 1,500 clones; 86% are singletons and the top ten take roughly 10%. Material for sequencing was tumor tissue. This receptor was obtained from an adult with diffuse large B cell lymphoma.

DNA for the CDR3: TGTGCCAGCAGCTTAGTGGGGAAGCGGAGAGGCACTGAAGCTTTCTTT. This encodes CASSLVGKRRGTEAFF. The chain uses TRBV7-2 and TRBJ1-1; D remains ambiguous. Germline V gene lookup returns CDR1 SGHTA and CDR2 FQGNSA. With 1 base removed from V and 4 bases from J, the gap between germline ends came to 16 bases. There are 16 residues in the CDR3.